This TCR beta chain was sequenced for a study of regulatory T cells in long-lasting Graves disease. Stated time point: persistent/refractory GD, antithyroid drugs over 5 years with positive TRAb. RNA from PBMCs was the source of the TCR library. This clonotype was recorded at least ten times. Germline-derived CDR1 and CDR2 are ENHRY and SYGVKD. Trimming shortened V by 3 bases and J by 2 bases, and 8 bases separated the two germline ends. This CDR3 is built from 13 residues. Construction of the TCR beta libraries employed iRepertoire HTBI primers in conjunction with Arm-PCR of CDR3 regions. Per the original data handling: From all samples, identification returned some 13 TRBJ and about 60 TRBV segments. TCRdb itself ran the multiplex PCR reads through MiXCR, one entry per CDR3 protein. These V and J calls originate from TCRdb's pipeline instead of the authors' own analysis. The repertoire holds roughly 400,000 distinct CDR3 sequences, with roughly a fifth as singletons.

This TCR was recovered from a female donor with Graves disease. This sample comprised peripheral blood mononuclear cells (PBMCs), obtained when the disease was refractory, from a patient treated with antithyroid drugs. The rearrangement links TRBV10-3 to TRBJ2-7; D ambiguous. CDR3 region: CAISEGQAYEQYF. CDR3 DNA sequence: TGTGCCATCAGTGAAGGCCAGGCCTACGAGCAGTACTTC.